This T cell receptor (beta chain) was sequenced during a study of human T cells and chemical hapten exposure. Study summary: In the sensitization step, 2% DPC was placed on around 2 cm by around 2 cm of upper inner arm skin. Points from the study as a whole: Expanded TCRs formed significantly more large CDR3 similarity clusters than controls. Following DPC sensitization, TCRs present above 1 in 1000 frequency showed no change.

Noted time point: patch test 2, 6 weeks after DPC sensitization. Treatment in this sample: therapeutic diphenylcyclopropenone sensitization with weekly scalp DPC. Before extraction, the whole blood was not fractionated, and total RNA was taken from it. One entry per CDR3 protein, called by TCRdb with MiXCR from the RACE reads. The data show 95,000 or so distinct CDR3 sequences, 10% to 12% seen once. Deletions cut 2 bases from V and 6 bases from J, with 4 bases between. The CDR3 is 11 residues long. This clonotype showed up just a few times. Its antigen is unknown. Sequenced material: whole blood, taken in connection with sensitization to the hapten diphenylcyclopropenone (DPC). J is TRBJ1-1 and V is TRBV12-3 or TRBV12-4; no firm D call. The receptor comes from a woman in her thirties or forties with alopecia areata. Some clones in this sample may be carry-over from other donors' samples. The CDR3 protein is CASSLSPEAFF. CDR3 bases: TGTGCCAGCAGTTTATCTCCTGAAGCTTTCTTT.